A single sample is the source of the 17 T cell receptor beta chains below, sequenced in a study of T cell responses to AZD1222 COVID-19 vaccine. Repertoires were generated with immunoSEQ multiplex PCR, while TCRdb's copy carries only in-frame clones and drops some. Here the sample spans about 42,000 clones, approximately 80% being singletons. The sequencing used peripheral blood, collected 28 days after the second AZD1222 dose. The source is an adult who received the AZD1222 COVID-19 vaccine.

The chain uses TRBV7-6 and TRBJ1-2; D uncertain. Germline-derived CDR1 and CDR2 are SGHVS and FNYEAQ. Trimming removed 4 bases at V and 7 bases at J, with 13 bases between. CDR3 size: 13 residues. The CDR3 reads CASSYSTVGGYTF. For the CDR3, the DNA is TGTGCCAGCAGCTACTCCACCGTGGGTGGCTACACCTTC.

V is TRBV19 and J is TRBJ2-6; tentatively, D is TRBD1 (6 bases). This CDR3 has 16 residues. The germline CDR1 and CDR2 sequences are LNHDA and SQIVND (reference sequence). The ends were cut back, 4 bases at V and 0 bases at J, with 10 bases in the middle. The CDR3 nucleotides are TGTGCCAGTAGTAAGGGGGTACCCTCTGGGGCCAACGTCCTGACTTTC. Protein product: CASSKGVPSGANVLTF.

This clone was picked up one time. The chain carries TRBV11-2 and TRBJ1-6, with D possibly being TRBD1 (5 bases). This CDR3 has 14 residues. The V end was cut by 5 bases, the J end by 7 bases, with 12 bases between. Germline CDR1 is SGHAT and CDR2 is FQNNGV. Here the CDR3 DNA reads TGTGCCAGCAGCCGGGGACGGGGGAATTCACCCCTCCACTTT. Translating it yields CASSRGRGNSPLHF.

The chain uses TRBV19 and TRBJ2-7; D perhaps matches TRBD2 (5 bases). The CDR3 contains 14 residues. Germline V lookup: CDR1 LNHDA, CDR2 SQIVND (reference sequence). V lost 1 base and J lost 2, with 9 bases in between. The CDR3 is CASSIAFGAYEQYF. DNA of the CDR3: TGTGCCAGTAGTATAGCTTTCGGGGCCTACGAGCAGTACTTC.

V gene TRBV19 combines with J gene TRBJ1-6, with 8 bases fitting TRBD1. The CDR3 has 15 amino acids. The germline V gene has CDR1 LNHDA and CDR2 SQIVND (reference sequence). V lost 7 bases, J lost 7 bases, and 9 bases stayed unmatched. The DNA for the CDR3 is TGTGCCAGTACCCTTCAGGACAGGGAGAATTCACCCCTCCACTTT. Its protein product is CASTLQDRENSPLHF. The full variable domain, rest sourced from reference TRBV19 and TRBJ1-6, is DGGITQSPKYLFRKEGQNVTLSCEQNLNHDAMYWYRQDPGQGLRLIYYSQIVNDFQKGDIAEGYSVSREKKESFPLTVTSAQKNPTAFYLCASTLQDRENSPLHFGNGTRLTVT.

This clone was picked up a small number of times. The V gene is TRBV29-1, the J gene TRBJ1-2; D is uncertain. The CDR3 length is 10 residues. CDR1 is SQVTM, CDR2 ANQGSEA, per germline. Trimming took off 7 bases at V and 7 bases at J, with 10 bases between the two ends. The CDR3 loop is CSAQAGGYTF. DNA for the CDR3: TGCAGCGCTCAGGCAGGTGGCTACACCTTC. Using reference TRBV29-1 and TRBJ1-2 for the parts outside the CDR3, the full variable domain is SAVISQKPSRDICQRGTSLTIQCQVDSQVTMMFWYRQQPGQSLTLIATANQGSEATYESGFVIDKFPISRPNLTFSTLTVSNMSPEDSSIYLCSAQAGGYTFGSGTRLTVV.

The chain uses TRBV9 and TRBJ2-4, with 9 bases that match TRBD2. The CDR3 spans 16 residues. Germline values: CDR1 SGDLS, CDR2 YYNGEE. V shed 0 bases and J 8 bases; nucleotides not matched to a gene: 9. CDR3 loop: CASSVGDSGGRDIQYF. CDR3 DNA: TGTGCCAGCAGCGTAGGGGATAGCGGGGGTAGGGACATTCAGTACTTC.

This chain links TRBV19 with TRBJ2-2; 12 bases are shared with TRBD1. The V gene's germline CDR1 is LNHDA and CDR2 SQIVND (reference sequence). J lost 8 bases, V lost 6 bases, and 10 bases had no gene match. This CDR3 region has 16 residues. Written as DNA, the CDR3 is TGTGCCAGTAGACCCCCGGGACAGGGGGCGGGTGGGGAGCTGTTTTTT. Amino acid sequence: CASRPPGQGAGGELFF.

The chain joins TRBV19 to TRBJ1-6; D is perhaps TRBD1 (5 bases). CDR3 length equals 14 residues. Trimming left V 7 bases short and J 10 bases short, with 17 bases between. The germline V gene encodes CDR1 LNHDA and CDR2 SQIVND (reference sequence). The CDR3 reads CASTSGQGMSPLHF. CDR3 DNA: TGTGCCAGTACCTCCGGCCAGGGTATGTCACCCCTCCACTTT.

The chain couples TRBV19 to TRBJ1-3; D is uncertain. Deletions cut 5 bases from V and 0 bases from J, with 23 bases between. The length of the CDR3 is 19 residues. Per the germline V gene, CDR1 is LNHDA and CDR2 is SQIVND (reference sequence). For the CDR3, the DNA is TGTGCCAGTAGTCTGAGATTTAATCGACGGTGGAGCTCTGGAAACACCATATATTTT. Its protein product is CASSLRFNRRWSSGNTIYF.

This rearrangement joins TRBV6-5 to TRBJ1-1; D is uncertain. The CDR3 totals 13 residues. Per germline, CDR1 MNHEY and CDR2 SVGAGI. V lost 6 bases to trimming and J lost 1 base, with 9 bases between them. DNA for the CDR3: TGTGCCAGCAGGGTAAATTGGAACACTGAAGCTTTCTTT. This gives the protein CASRVNWNTEAFF.

The V and J genes are TRBV5-1 and TRBJ2-7; D is uncertain. The V end was cut by 5 bases, the J end by 3 bases, with 18 bases between. Germline V gives CDR1 SGHRS, CDR2 YFSETQ. The CDR3 is 15 residues long. CDR3: CASSPDPTSLYEQYF. CDR3 DNA: TGCGCCAGCAGTCCAGACCCCACGTCCCTCTACGAGCAGTACTTC.

The chain employs TRBV27 and TRBJ2-2; D is ambiguous. V gave up 2 bases and J gave up 5 bases, with 12 bases separating them. This CDR3 has 15 residues. Germline V gene data show CDR1 as MNHEY and CDR2 as SMNVEV (reference sequence). CDR3 nucleotide sequence: TGTGCCAGCAGTTTAGGGGTTTTAAGAACCGGGGAGCTGTTTTTT. This codes for CASSLGVLRTGELFF.

The rearrangement links TRBV6-1 to TRBJ2-7; 7 bases align to TRBD1. Trimming took 5 bases from V and 6 from J; bases not matched to a gene: 10. The CDR3 sequence is 14 residues long. The V gene's germline CDR1 is MNHNS and CDR2 SASEGT. CDR3 in amino acids: CASSFDRDPGEQYF. In DNA, the CDR3 is TGTGCCAGCAGTTTCGACAGGGACCCTGGCGAGCAGTACTTC.

The V call is TRBV2, the J call TRBJ2-7, with 8 bases matching TRBD1. The CDR3 is 14 amino acids. The J segment lost 0 bases and the V segment lost 6 bases, leaving 4 bases of the junction unmatched. CDR1 and CDR2 (germline): SNHLY, FYNNEI. CDR3 nucleotide sequence: TGTGCCAGCAGGAGACAGGGGAACTCCTACGAGCAGTACTTC. The encoded protein is CASRRQGNSYEQYF.

This chain links TRBV10-3 with TRBJ2-7; perhaps TRBD1 as D (6 bases). The CDR3 contains 14 residues. V lost 0 bases and J lost 3, with 9 bases in between. Germline V gene data show CDR1 as ENHRY and CDR2 as SYGVKD. CDR3 sequence (DNA): TGTGCCATCAGTGAGTCGGGGACACACTACGAGCAGTACTTC. Amino acid sequence: CAISESGTHYEQYF.

This chain uses TRBV6-5 with TRBJ1-2; 12 bases are a match to TRBD1. Trimming removed 0 bases from V and 7 bases from J; junction bases left unmatched: 3. CDR1 is MNHEY, CDR2 SVGAGI, per germline. The CDR3 runs 15 residues. The CDR3 loop is CASSYSGTGGRGYTF. DNA for the CDR3: TGTGCCAGCAGTTACTCAGGGACAGGGGGCCGTGGCTACACCTTC.